This passage covers 19 T cell receptor beta chains from one sample sequenced in a study of regulatory T cells in long-lasting Graves disease. Time point specified: newly diagnosed GD, antithyroid drugs for less than 3 months. RNA isolated from PBMCs was used to make the TCR library. HTBI primers from iRepertoire and Arm-PCR of CDR3 regions yielded the TCR beta libraries. A single record per CDR3 protein comes from TCRdb applying MiXCR to the multiplex PCR reads. The repertoire holds a few hundred thousand distinct CDR3 sequences, with 15% to 20% as singletons. The data also belong to a second study, concerning T cells in Graves' hyperthyroidism and ophthalmopathy.

Sequenced material: peripheral blood mononuclear cells (PBMCs), taken at new diagnosis, from a patient treated with antithyroid drugs. Every receptor here comes from a middle-aged man with Graves disease.

This rearrangement joins TRBV7-2 to TRBJ1-5, with D maybe TRBD1 (6 bases). V lost 3 bases and J 5 bases, leaving 14 bases between the germline ends. The CDR3 is 15 residues long. Germline-derived CDR1 and CDR2 are SGHTA and FQGNSA. CDR3 coding DNA: TGTGCCAGCAGCTTGGGCAGGGAGGGGGATCAGCCCCAGCATTTT. Encoded protein: CASSLGREGDQPQHF.

Ten or more counts support this clonotype. The rearrangement joins TRBV3-1 to TRBJ2-3, with D unresolved. Germline CDR1 is LGHDT and CDR2 is YNNKEL (reference sequence). The CDR3 runs 17 residues. V lost 1 base and J 1 base, leaving 15 bases between the germline ends. CDR3 nucleotides: TGTGCCAGCAGCCAAGTTTACCAAGACGAGGGCACAGATACGCAGTATTTT. Translated: CASSQVYQDEGTDTQYF.

In its sample, this clonotype was seen many times. The rearrangement links TRBV7-2 to TRBJ1-3, with D perhaps matching TRBD1 (5 bases). CDR1 is SGHTA, CDR2 FQGNSA, per germline. The CDR3 sequence is 14 residues long. Trimming stripped 1 base from V and 4 bases from J, with 8 bases between. Written as DNA, the CDR3 is TGTGCCAGCAGCTTAGAGGGGCGGGGAAACACCATATATTTT. It specifies CASSLEGRGNTIYF.

This clonotype was picked up many times. This sequence joins TRBV7-2 and TRBJ1-4, with TRBD1 as a possible D gene (6 bases). V shed 6 bases and J shed 8 bases, with 19 bases lying between them. This CDR3 has 15 amino acids. Germline V gene sequence: CDR1 SGHTA, CDR2 FQGNSA. The CDR3 DNA reads TGTGCCAGCAGTATGGCGGGGGGCGCAAGGGAAAAACTGTTTTTT. Translation: CASSMAGGAREKLFF.

This clonotype was observed at least ten times. The J gene is TRBJ2-1, the V gene TRBV5-1; 9 positions match TRBD1. Germline V gene lookup returns CDR1 SGHRS and CDR2 YFSETQ. The J segment lost 7 bases and the V segment lost 1 base, leaving 6 bases of the junction unmatched. The CDR3 is 15 amino acids. CDR3 coding DNA: TGCGCCAGCAGCTTGAAGACAGGGGGAGGGAATGAGCAGTTCTTC. Residues: CASSLKTGGGNEQFF. The full variable domain, rest sourced from reference TRBV5-1 and TRBJ2-1, is KAGVTQTPRYLIKTRGQQVTLSCSPISGHRSVSWYQQTPGQGLQFLFEYFSETQRNKGNFPGRFSGRQFSNSRSEMNVSTLELGDSALYLCASSLKTGGGNEQFFGPGTRLTVL.

V gene TRBV11-3 combines with J gene TRBJ2-1, with 7 bases fitting TRBD2. The germline CDR1 and CDR2 sequences are SGHNT and YENEEA. CDR3 length: 13 amino acids. The junction had 6 bases not matched to a gene; V was cut back by 1 base and J by 12 bases. This CDR3 reads CASSLGTSSRQFF. CDR3 bases: TGTGCCAGCAGCTTAGGGACTAGTTCTAGGCAGTTCTTC.

There are many counts of this clonotype. This sequence joins TRBV7-2 and TRBJ2-7; perhaps TRBD2 as D (7 bases). CDR3 length: 14 residues. In germline, CDR1 is SGHTA, CDR2 FQGNSA. The V gene lost 2 bases and the J gene lost 2 bases, with 10 bases spanning the gap. The CDR3: CASSLRGGAYEQYF. In nucleotides, the CDR3 is TGTGCCAGCAGCTTAAGGGGGGGGGCCTACGAGCAGTACTTC.

This clonotype showed up many times. The rearrangement joins TRBV27 to TRBJ2-3, with 8 bases fitting TRBD2. V gave up 6 bases and J gave up 11 bases; unmatched junction bases: 10. CDR3 length: 13 amino acids. From germline, CDR1 is MNHEY and CDR2 SMNVEV (reference sequence). The chain's CDR3 is CASRAGATLQQYF. Here the CDR3 DNA reads TGTGCCAGCAGAGCGGGGGCCACTCTACAGCAGTATTTT.

The table lists this clonotype with a few counts. The chain uses TRBV9 and TRBJ1-3, with D hard to call. The V end was cut by 4 bases, the J end by 0 bases, with 14 bases between. This CDR3 spans 16 amino acids. CDR1 is SGDLS and CDR2 is YYNGEE in the germline V gene. DNA of the CDR3: TGTGCCAGCAGCCCCTACCACCAACCCTCTGGAAACACCATATATTTT. It translates to CASSPYHQPSGNTIYF.

V and J are TRBV20-1 and TRBJ2-1; tentatively, D is TRBD1 or TRBD2 (5 bases each). Trimming took off 5 bases at V and 9 bases at J, with 14 bases between the two ends. Germline lookup yields CDR1 DFQATT and CDR2 SNEGSKA (reference sequence). The CDR3 has 12 amino acids. CDR3 protein: CSAQFPGTEQFF. The CDR3 coding sequence is TGCAGTGCTCAATTTCCCGGGACTGAGCAGTTCTTC.

The chain joins TRBV20-1 to TRBJ1-5, with 8 nucleotides matching TRBD1. Germline loops: CDR1 DFQATT, CDR2 SNEGSKA (reference sequence). Unmatched junction bases numbered 11, after V lost 5 bases and J lost 11 bases. The CDR3 has 13 amino acids. Here the CDR3 reads CSAYQGASLTQHF. The CDR3 DNA reads as TGCAGTGCTTATCAGGGGGCGAGTCTGACCCAGCATTTT.

This clonotype was found many times. This rearrangement joins TRBV19 to TRBJ2-3; 9 positions agree with TRBD1. Germline lookup yields CDR1 LNHDA and CDR2 SQIVND (reference sequence). CDR3 length: 15 residues. The V gene end was trimmed by 5 bases and the J gene end by 5 bases; junction bases not matched to a gene: 8. The CDR3 sequence is CASSSRTGEGDTQYF. CDR3 bases: TGTGCCAGTAGTTCCCGGACAGGGGAAGGAGATACGCAGTATTTT.

The chain uses TRBV20-1 and TRBJ1-1, with unresolved D. This CDR3 has 12 residues. The V end lost 3 bases, the J end lost 3 bases, and 8 bases lay between the germline ends. Germline V gene lookup returns CDR1 DFQATT and CDR2 SNEGSKA (reference sequence). CDR3 in DNA: TGCAGTGCTAGGTTGGGAGACACTGAAGCTTTCTTT. This encodes CSARLGDTEAFF.

The table lists this clonotype with many counts. The chain combines TRBV2 with TRBJ2-1; D call uncertain. V lost 2 bases, J lost 7 bases, and 6 bases lay in between. This CDR3 region has 12 residues. CDR1 is SNHLY, CDR2 FYNNEI, per germline. CDR3 nucleotide sequence: TGTGCCAGCAGTGAAATGGGGAATGAGCAGTTCTTC. Protein: CASSEMGNEQFF.

This clonotype was counted at least ten times. The rearrangement links TRBV2 to TRBJ1-2; 9 bases fit TRBD1. V lost 6 bases, J lost 6 bases, and 2 bases stayed unmatched. The CDR3 sequence is 12 residues long. CDR1 is SNHLY, CDR2 FYNNEI, per germline. CDR3 DNA sequence: TGTGCCAGCAGGACAGGGGGGGATGGCTACACCTTC. Protein product: CASRTGGDGYTF.

The sample holds many counts of this clonotype. The V call is TRBV5-1, the J call TRBJ2-3, with D possibly TRBD2 on 6 matching bases. The CDR3 is 14 residues long. V gave up 4 bases and J gave up 8 bases, with 17 bases separating them. Germline lookup yields CDR1 SGHRS and CDR2 YFSETQ. The chain's CDR3 is CASSRLSGEGTQYF. The CDR3 bases are TGCGCCAGCAGCCGGCTCTCGGGGGAAGGTACGCAGTATTTT.

This clonotype was detected many times. V and J are TRBV12-3 or TRBV12-4 and TRBJ2-7; 7 bases are shared with TRBD2. Losses at the gene ends were 1 base for V and 0 bases for J; bases not matched to a gene: 6. This CDR3 is built from 16 residues. In DNA, the CDR3 is TGTGCCAGCAGTTTAGGGGGGGGGGACTACTCCTACGAGCAGTACTTC. Translation gives CASSLGGGDYSYEQYF.

The gene calls are TRBV28 and TRBJ1-2; the D gene is possibly TRBD1 (6 bases). V gave up 2 bases and J gave up 4 bases, with 14 bases separating them. The CDR3 contains 15 residues. Germline values: CDR1 MDHEN, CDR2 SYDVKM. The CDR3 spells CASSLIWGGAYGYTF. The CDR3 DNA reads as TGTGCCAGCAGTTTAATATGGGGGGGCGCCTATGGCTACACCTTC.

The table lists this clonotype with many counts. The V and J genes are TRBV2 and TRBJ1-1; D not certain. The CDR3 contains 13 residues. Germline V CDR1 and CDR2: SNHLY, FYNNEI. V lost 4 bases to trimming and J lost 5 bases, with 11 bases between them. CDR3 sequence reads: CASSGFSGTEAFF. DNA of the CDR3: TGTGCCAGCAGTGGTTTTTCTGGTACTGAAGCTTTCTTT.